Sequencing of this T cell receptor beta chain was carried out in a study of PD-1 blockade in classical Hodgkin lymphoma (dated by TCRdb to the early 2020s). General notes on the study: Nivolumab dosing was 3 mg/kg intravenously every 2 weeks, continuing until either disease progression or unacceptable toxicity. To define a peripheral blood immune signature of response to PD-1 blockade in classical Hodgkin lymphoma, the study combined TCR beta sequencing with CyTOF. Overall results and qualifications from the work: Lower diversity was seen in patients whose nivolumab began less than 1 year after ASCT, and these patients were left out of later analyses so that immune reconstitution would not confound the results. Trial patients achieving complete response had baseline diversity similar to newly diagnosed patients, whereas partial responders and progressors had significantly lower diversity. The study was restricted to a single clinical trial cohort, and the causes of repertoire differences, possibly disease activity or prior therapy, were left undefined. A significant rise by C4D1 was seen in CD4+ but not CD8+ TCR diversity (p=0.0027 vs p=0.16), with the rise being most apparent in complete responders (p=0.02). Baseline TCR diversity was reported to be lower in newly diagnosed patients than in healthy donors, and even lower in relapsed/refractory patients.

According to the germline V gene, CDR1 reads SGHRS and CDR2 reads YFSETQ. V is reduced by 4 bases and J by 0 bases, leaving a spacing of 10 bases between them. The CDR3 has 14 amino acids, counting the end cysteine and phenylalanine. CDR3 DNA is the only sequence kept; it has 42 bases, read in frame from the first base. Note on this clone: The antigen it binds to is not known. Base-call qualities are not available, and no considerably larger clone is one nucleotide away.

The time point label, read with the paper, signifies: cycle 2 day 1 (C2D1) of nivolumab. Relapse after autologous stem cell transplantation had occurred in all trial patients, and cohorts A, B and C were distinguished by prior brentuximab vedotin exposure. A total of roughly 60 patients with relapsed/refractory classical Hodgkin lymphoma made up the trial cohort, and each patient's best overall response was complete response, partial response or progressive disease. Trial patients were treated with single-agent nivolumab in the multi-cohort phase II CheckMate 205 trial. An independent review committee assessed best overall response by applying the 2007 International Working Group response criteria. Trial PBMCs were obtained immediately prior to nivolumab initiation (C1D1) and on therapy at cycle 2 day 1 and cycle 4 day 1. Peripheral blood was collected in 8 mL Vacutainer Cell Preparation Tubes, from which PBMCs were isolated by centrifugation and then cryopreserved.

Genomic DNA was isolated using the Qiagen DNeasy kit from unsorted PBMCs as well as from negatively selected CD4+ and CD8+ fractions. Amplification of TCR beta CDR3 regions was done by immunoSEQ multiplex PCR with primers that anneal to V and J segments. Amplification bias was minimized using a synthetic immune receptor repertoire, and residual bias was removed computationally after sequencing. The paper's data handling went like this. Custom Python scripts were used to quantify repertoire diversity as the Shannon entropy index. Unsorted, CD4+ and CD8+ repertoires were analyzed separately, except in combined analyses where CD4+ and CD8+ sequences were merged in silico. A clone was considered expanded if an increase in frequency of at least 2-fold after treatment relative to C1D1 was found, and a pseudocount of 0.5 was applied to clones undetected at baseline. Singleton clones were defined as clones with 0 or 1 copy at C1D1, and non-singleton clones were defined as clones with 2 or more copies. By matching protein sequences in sorted samples from the same patient, clones expanded in unsorted samples were annotated as CD4+, CD8+ or unknown. Wilcoxon tests were applied to paired samples to test diversity changes from C1D1 to C4D1. Sourced from immuneACCESS, this table was stored by TCRdb with only in-frame sequences that have V and J called. A share of the clones is absent; for the studies checked, an unresolved V gene accounts for under half, and the remainder has no known explanation. V and J calls plus clone size are reproduced from that table; the DNA served to infer D and trimming. The table for this sample lists about 24,000 clones; 65% to 90% of them were counted only once. The ten biggest clones cover around 19% of the sample.

The clonotype originates from a human donor with classical Hodgkin lymphoma. The sequencing here drew on peripheral blood mononuclear cells (PBMCs), taken before the second cycle of nivolumab. The receptor chain draws on TRBV5-1 and TRBJ2-5; the D region possibly corresponds to TRBD1 (6 bases align). For the CDR3, the sequence is CASSGDTYQETQYF. DNA sequence: TGCGCCAGCAGCGGGGACACGTACCAAGAGACCCAGTACTTC.